This T cell receptor (beta chain) appears in the sequencing data of a study of blood T cell repertoires in COVID-19. Study overall: From the United States, Italy and Spain came samples of acute and convalescent COVID-19.

V shed 2 bases and J 7 bases; nucleotides not matched to a gene: 6. Per the germline V gene, CDR1 is SEHNR and CDR2 is FQNEAQ (reference sequence). This CDR3 region has 15 residues. Original methodology: By means of reference gene primer amplification, nucleated cell counts were estimated. Assay used: immunoSEQ multiplex PCR; TCRdb lists only in-frame clones, some missing. That table supplies the V and J calls and clone size; D and trimming were determined from the DNA. The sample includes just over 250,000 clones, 91% of them seen just once. Material for sequencing was peripheral blood. The chain has TRBV7-9 and TRBJ1-4, with 8 bases identical to TRBD1. The receptor's source is a person aged 18-35 years with COVID-19, enrolled during active disease. CDR3 sequence: CASSLIGTGGEKLFF. DNA of the CDR3: TGTGCCAGCAGCTTAATTGGGACAGGAGGTGAAAAACTGTTTTTT.